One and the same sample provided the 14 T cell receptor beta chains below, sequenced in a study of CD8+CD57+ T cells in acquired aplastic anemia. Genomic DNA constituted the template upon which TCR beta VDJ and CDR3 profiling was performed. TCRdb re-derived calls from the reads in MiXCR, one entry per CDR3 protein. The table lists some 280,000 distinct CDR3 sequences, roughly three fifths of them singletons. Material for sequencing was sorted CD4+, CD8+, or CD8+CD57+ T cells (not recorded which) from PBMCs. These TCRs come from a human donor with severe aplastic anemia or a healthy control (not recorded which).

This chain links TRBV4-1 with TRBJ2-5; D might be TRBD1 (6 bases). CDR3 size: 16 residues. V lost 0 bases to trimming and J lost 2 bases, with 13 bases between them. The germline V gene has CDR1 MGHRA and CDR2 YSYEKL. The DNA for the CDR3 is TGCGCCAGCAGCCAAGAGTCAGGGGCTTTACAAGAGACCCAGTACTTC. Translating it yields CASSQESGALQETQYF.

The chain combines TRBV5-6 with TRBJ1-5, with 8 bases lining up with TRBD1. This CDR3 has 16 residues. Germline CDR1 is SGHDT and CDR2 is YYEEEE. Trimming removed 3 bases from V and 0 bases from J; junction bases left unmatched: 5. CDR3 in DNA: TGTGCCAGCAGCTGGTACAGGGGGACTAGCAATCAGCCCCAGCATTTT. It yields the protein CASSWYRGTSNQPQHF.

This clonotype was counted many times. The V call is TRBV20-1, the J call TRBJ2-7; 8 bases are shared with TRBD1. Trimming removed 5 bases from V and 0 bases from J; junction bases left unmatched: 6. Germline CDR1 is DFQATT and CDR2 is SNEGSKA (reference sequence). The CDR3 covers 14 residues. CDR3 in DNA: TGCAGTGCTCGGGACAGGCCAAGCTCCTACGAGCAGTACTTC. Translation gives CSARDRPSSYEQYF.

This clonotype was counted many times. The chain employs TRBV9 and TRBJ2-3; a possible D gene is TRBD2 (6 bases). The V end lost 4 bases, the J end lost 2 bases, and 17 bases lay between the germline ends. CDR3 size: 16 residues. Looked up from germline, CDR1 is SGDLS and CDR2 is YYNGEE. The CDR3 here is CASSFGSSLPTDTQYF. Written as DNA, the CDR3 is TGTGCCAGCAGCTTCGGGAGCTCGTTACCCACAGATACGCAGTATTTT.

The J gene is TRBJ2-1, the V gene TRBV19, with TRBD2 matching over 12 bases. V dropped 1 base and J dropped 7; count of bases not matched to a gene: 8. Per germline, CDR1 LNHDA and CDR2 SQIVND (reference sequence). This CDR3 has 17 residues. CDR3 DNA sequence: TGTGCCAGTAGTATAGGGACTAGCGGGACAAATTTGAATGAGCAGTTCTTC. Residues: CASSIGTSGTNLNEQFF. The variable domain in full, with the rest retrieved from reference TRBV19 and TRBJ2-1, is DGGITQSPKYLFRKEGQNVTLSCEQNLNHDAMYWYRQDPGQGLRLIYYSQIVNDFQKGDIAEGYSVSREKKESFPLTVTSAQKNPTAFYLCASSIGTSGTNLNEQFFGPGTRLTVL.

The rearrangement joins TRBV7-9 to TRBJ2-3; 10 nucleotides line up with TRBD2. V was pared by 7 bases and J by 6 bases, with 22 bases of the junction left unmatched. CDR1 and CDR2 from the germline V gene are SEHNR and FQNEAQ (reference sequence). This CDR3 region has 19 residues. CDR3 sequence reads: CASTLGQTRAGGPRDTQYF. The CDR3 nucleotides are TGTGCCAGCACCCTGGGACAGACTAGAGCGGGGGGGCCTCGGGATACGCAGTATTTT. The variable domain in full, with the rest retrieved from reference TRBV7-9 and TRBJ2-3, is DTGVSQNPRHKITKRGQNVTFRCDPISEHNRLYWYRQTLGQGPEFLTYFQNEAQLEKSRLLSDRFSAERPKGSFSTLEIQRTEQGDSAMYLCASTLGQTRAGGPRDTQYFGPGTRLTVL.

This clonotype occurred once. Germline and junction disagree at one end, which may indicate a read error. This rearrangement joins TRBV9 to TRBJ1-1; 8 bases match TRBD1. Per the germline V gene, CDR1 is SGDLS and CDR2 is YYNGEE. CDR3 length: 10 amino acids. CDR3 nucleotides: TGTGCCAGCAGCGTAGGCACAGGGGGCTTT. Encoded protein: CASSVGTGGF.

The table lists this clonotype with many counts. The CDR3 loop reads CASSQEQGRGETQYF. CDR3 coding DNA: TGTGCCAGCAGCCAAGAACAGGGGCGGGGGGAGACCCAGTACTTC. The chain joins TRBV3-1 to TRBJ2-5, with D perhaps being TRBD1 or TRBD2 (7 bases each). This CDR3 is 15 amino acids long. V was shortened by 0 bases and J by 5 bases, with 13 bases between the two germline ends. The germline gives CDR1 LGHDT, CDR2 YNNKEL (reference sequence).

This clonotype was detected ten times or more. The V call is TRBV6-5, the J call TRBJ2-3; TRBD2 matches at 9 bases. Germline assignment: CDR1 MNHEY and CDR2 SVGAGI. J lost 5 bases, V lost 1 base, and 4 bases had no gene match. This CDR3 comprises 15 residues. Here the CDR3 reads CASSYWRGGEDTQYF. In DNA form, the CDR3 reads TGTGCCAGCAGTTACTGGCGGGGGGGCGAAGATACGCAGTATTTT.

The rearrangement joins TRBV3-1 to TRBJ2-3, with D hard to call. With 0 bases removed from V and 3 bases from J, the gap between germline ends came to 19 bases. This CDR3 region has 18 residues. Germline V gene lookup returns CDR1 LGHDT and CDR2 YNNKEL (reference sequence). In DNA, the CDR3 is TGTGCCAGCAGCCAAGACGGCTGGGGAACACGAGTTACAGATACGCAGTATTTT. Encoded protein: CASSQDGWGTRVTDTQYF.

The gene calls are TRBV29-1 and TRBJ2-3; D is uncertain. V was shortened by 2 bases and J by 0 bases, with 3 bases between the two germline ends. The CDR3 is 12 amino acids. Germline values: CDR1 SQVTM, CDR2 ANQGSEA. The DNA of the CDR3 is TGCAGCGTTGAACCTAGCACAGATACGCAGTATTTT. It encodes CSVEPSTDTQYF.

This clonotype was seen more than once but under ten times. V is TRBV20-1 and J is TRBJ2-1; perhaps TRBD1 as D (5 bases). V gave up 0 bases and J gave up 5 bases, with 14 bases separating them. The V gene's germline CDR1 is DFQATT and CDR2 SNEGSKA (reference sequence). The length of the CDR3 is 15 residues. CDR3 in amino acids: CSARDVQGGHNEQFF. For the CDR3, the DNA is TGCAGTGCTAGAGATGTCCAGGGTGGCCACAATGAGCAGTTCTTC.

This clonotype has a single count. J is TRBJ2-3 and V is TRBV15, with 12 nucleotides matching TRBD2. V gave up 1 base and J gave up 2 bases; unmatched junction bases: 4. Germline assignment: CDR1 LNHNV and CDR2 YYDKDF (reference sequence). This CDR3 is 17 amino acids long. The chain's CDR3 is CATSRGLAGVVTDTQYF. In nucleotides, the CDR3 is TGTGCCACCAGCAGAGGACTAGCGGGAGTGGTCACAGATACGCAGTATTTT.

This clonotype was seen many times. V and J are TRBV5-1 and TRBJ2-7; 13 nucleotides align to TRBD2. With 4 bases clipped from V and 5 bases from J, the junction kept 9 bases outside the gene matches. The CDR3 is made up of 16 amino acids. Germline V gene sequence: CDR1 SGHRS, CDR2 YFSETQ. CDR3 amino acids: CASSLTLAGGPNEQYF. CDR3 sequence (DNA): TGCGCCAGCAGCCTGACACTAGCGGGGGGGCCCAACGAGCAGTACTTC.